This T cell receptor (beta chain) was documented in a study of blood T cell repertoires in COVID-19. Profiled with immunoSEQ multiplex PCR; TCRdb holds only in-frame clones, not every one. The table lists around 170,000 clones, approximately 80% of them singletons, with about 12% in the top ten. This CDR3 has 13 amino acids. Germline CDR1 reads SGHRS; CDR2 reads YFSETQ. V lost 4 bases and J lost 10, with 12 bases in between. V gene TRBV5-1 combines with J gene TRBJ1-6; D is undetermined. The sequence was obtained from a man aged 50 to 60 who had recovered from COVID-19. Sequenced material: PBMCs or T cells enriched from blood (not recorded which). CDR3 loop: CASSVGVGSPLHF. CDR3 bases: TGCGCCAGCAGCGTCGGGGTAGGATCACCCCTCCACTTT.